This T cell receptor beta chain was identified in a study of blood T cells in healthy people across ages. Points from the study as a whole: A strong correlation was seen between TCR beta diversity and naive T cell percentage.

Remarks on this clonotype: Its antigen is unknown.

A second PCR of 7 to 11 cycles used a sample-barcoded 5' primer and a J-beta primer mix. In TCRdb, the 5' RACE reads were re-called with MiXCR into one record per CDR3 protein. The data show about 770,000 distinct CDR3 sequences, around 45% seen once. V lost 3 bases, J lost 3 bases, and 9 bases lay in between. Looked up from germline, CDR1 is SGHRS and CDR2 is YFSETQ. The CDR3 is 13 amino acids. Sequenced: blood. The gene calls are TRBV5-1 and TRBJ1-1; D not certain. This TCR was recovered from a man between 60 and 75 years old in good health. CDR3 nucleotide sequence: TGCGCCAGCAGCTCCAGTTTACACACTGAAGCTTTCTTT. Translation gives CASSSSLHTEAFF.